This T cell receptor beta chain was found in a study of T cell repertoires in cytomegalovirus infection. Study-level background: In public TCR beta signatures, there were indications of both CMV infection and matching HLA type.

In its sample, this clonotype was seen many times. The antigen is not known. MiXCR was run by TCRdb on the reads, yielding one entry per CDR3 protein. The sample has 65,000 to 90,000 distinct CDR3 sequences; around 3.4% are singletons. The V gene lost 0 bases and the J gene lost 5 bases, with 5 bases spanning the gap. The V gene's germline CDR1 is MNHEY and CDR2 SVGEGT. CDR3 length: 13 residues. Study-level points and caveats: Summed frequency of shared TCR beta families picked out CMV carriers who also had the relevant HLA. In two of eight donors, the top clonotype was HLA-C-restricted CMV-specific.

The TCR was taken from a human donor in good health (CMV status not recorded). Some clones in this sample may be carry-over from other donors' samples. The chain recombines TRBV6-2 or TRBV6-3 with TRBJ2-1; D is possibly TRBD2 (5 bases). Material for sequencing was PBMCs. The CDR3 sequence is CASSYSTNNEQFF. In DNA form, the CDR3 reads TGTGCCAGCAGTTACTCGACTAACAATGAGCAGTTCTTC.